This entry lists 29 T cell receptor beta chains sequenced from one sample in a study of beta chain features in type 1 diabetes. The entirety of the isolated RNA underwent reverse transcription, so expressed TCRB transcripts were sequenced. The data were produced by immunoSEQ multiplex PCR, yet TCRdb's version contains in-frame clones alone and is incomplete. The data hold 110,000 to 150,000 clones, with roughly 9.3% observed a single time. What was sequenced was central memory CD4+ T cells from blood. Source of these receptors: a woman in her thirties or forties in good health.

In this sample, this clone turned up a few times. The chain recombines TRBV2 with TRBJ2-5; a possible D gene is TRBD2 (7 bases). CDR3 length: 15 amino acids. V lost 4 bases to trimming and J lost 4 bases, with 16 bases between them. Germline CDR1 is SNHLY and CDR2 is FYNNEI. The CDR3 DNA is TGTGCCAGCAGTGGTGTAGGAGGGGGGGGAGAGACCCAGTACTTC. Translated, it gives CASSGVGGGGETQYF.

V and J are TRBV5-1 and TRBJ2-1, with 11 positions matching TRBD1. The CDR3 contains 12 residues. J was trimmed by 14 bases and V by 4 bases; bases with no gene match: 5. The germline V gene encodes CDR1 SGHRS and CDR2 YFSETQ. The CDR3 DNA reads TGCGCCAGCAGCCGAGGGGACAGGGGGGAGTTCTTC. It specifies CASSRGDRGEFF.

A few counts support this clone. This chain's CDR3 is CASSPRGQGADGYTF. CDR3 nucleotide sequence: TGTGCCAGCAGCCCCCGTGGACAGGGGGCGGATGGCTACACCTTC. The V and J genes are TRBV5-4 and TRBJ1-2, with TRBD1 identical over 11 bases. The CDR3 totals 15 residues. CDR1 is SGHNT and CDR2 is YYREEE in the germline V gene (reference sequence). V trimming: 4 bases; J trimming: 6 bases; junction bases outside the gene matches: 8.

The V and J genes are TRBV5-5 and TRBJ1-1; 8 bases match TRBD1. The CDR3 loop spans 13 amino acids. The V segment lost 4 bases and the J segment 7 bases; nucleotides outside the gene matches: 6. The V gene's germline CDR1 is SGHKS and CDR2 YYEKEE (reference sequence). This CDR3 reads CASSVDRVVEAFF. The CDR3 DNA sequence: TGTGCCAGCAGCGTGGACAGGGTCGTTGAAGCTTTCTTT.

This clone was seen a handful of times. V and J are TRBV5-1 and TRBJ2-2; 7 nucleotides agree with TRBD1. The CDR3 has 15 amino acids. The V segment lost 0 bases and the J segment 3 bases; nucleotides outside the gene matches: 2. From germline, CDR1 is SGHRS and CDR2 YFSETQ. The CDR3 DNA reads as TGCGCCAGCAGCTTGGCCGACAGGGACACCGGGGAGCTGTTTTTT. Translating it yields CASSLADRDTGELFF.

V usage is TRBV5-6 and J usage is TRBJ2-2; the match to TRBD2 covers 7 bases. After removal of 0 bases from V and 5 bases from J, the junction contained 4 bases not matched to a gene. Germline V lookup: CDR1 SGHDT, CDR2 YYEEEE. The CDR3 consists of 15 residues. CDR3: CASSLGGGMTGELFF. The CDR3 nucleotides are TGTGCCAGCAGCTTGGGCGGGGGAATGACCGGGGAGCTGTTTTTT.

This clone has more than one count but fewer than ten. The rearrangement links TRBV13 to TRBJ2-1; weak D call: TRBD1 (6 bases). Looked up from germline, CDR1 is PRHDT and CDR2 is FYEKMQ (reference sequence). Trimming pared 0 bases from V and 5 bases from J, leaving 17 bases between. The CDR3 is 17 amino acids. The CDR3 here is CASSLGRDNLPHNEQFF. The CDR3 nucleotides read TGTGCCAGCAGCTTAGGCCGGGACAACCTCCCTCACAATGAGCAGTTCTTC.

This clone was recorded a few times. V usage is TRBV18 and J usage is TRBJ2-5; 8 nucleotides match TRBD2. This CDR3 is built from 16 residues. Germline CDR1 and CDR2: KGHSH and LQKENI. V shed 3 bases and J 7 bases; nucleotides not matched to a gene: 13. Here the CDR3 DNA reads TGTGCCAGCTCACCTGGGAACCCCGGGACTAGAGGGACCCAGTACTTC. Translation gives CASSPGNPGTRGTQYF.

This clone has a handful of counts. The genes are TRBV5-4 and TRBJ2-7; 7 nucleotides align to TRBD2. The CDR3 totals 15 residues. The germline V gene has CDR1 SGHNT and CDR2 YYREEE (reference sequence). V gave up 4 bases and J gave up 2 bases; unmatched junction bases: 9. CDR3 coding DNA: TGTGCCAGCAGCCCCGACTGGCGGGGGACCTACGAGCAGTACTTC. Protein: CASSPDWRGTYEQYF. Combining the CDR3 with reference TRBV5-4 and TRBJ2-7 gives the whole variable domain ETGVTQSPTHLIKTRGQQVTLRCSSQSGHNTVSWYQQALGQGPQFIFQYYREEENGRGNFPPRFSGLQFPNYSSELNVNALELDDSALYLCASSPDWRGTYEQYFGPGTRLTVT.

In DNA form, the CDR3 reads TGTGCCAGCAGCCGCGGTGGGGGGACAGGGGCCTACGAGCAGTACTTC. It yields the protein CASSRGGGTGAYEQYF. V usage is TRBV14 and J usage is TRBJ2-7; 10 bases line up with TRBD1. Germline trimming cut 4 bases from V and 2 bases from J; bases unmatched to any gene: 8. This CDR3 is built from 16 residues. Germline values: CDR1 SGHDN, CDR2 FVKESK.

The V and J genes are TRBV6-5 and TRBJ2-7; TRBD2 is a possible D gene (5 bases). Trimming shortened V by 5 bases and J by 3 bases, and 14 bases separated the two germline ends. CDR1 is MNHEY and CDR2 is SVGAGI in the germline V gene. The CDR3 is 14 residues long. As DNA, the CDR3 is TGTGCCAGCAGTAGATCGAGGGCAGACTACGAGCAGTACTTC. As protein: CASSRSRADYEQYF.

The V and J genes are TRBV28 and TRBJ1-2, with D maybe TRBD1 (5 bases). V shed 2 bases and J shed 8 bases, with 12 bases lying between them. CDR1 is MDHEN, CDR2 SYDVKM, per germline. The CDR3 covers 13 residues. The CDR3 reads CASSLVGGGGYTF. CDR3 bases: TGTGCCAGCAGTTTAGTGGGGGGTGGCGGCTACACCTTC.

This clone appeared a few times. This chain links TRBV28 with TRBJ1-5; a weak D match, TRBD1 (6 bases). This CDR3 region has 14 residues. Germline V CDR1 and CDR2: MDHEN, SYDVKM. V lost 3 bases to trimming and J lost 2 bases, with 8 bases between them. CDR3 DNA sequence: TGTGCCAGCAGTTTTGGACAGCGCAATCAGCCCCAGCATTTT. This encodes CASSFGQRNQPQHF.

A few counts support this clone. Here the CDR3 reads CASSQDLKRSYEQYF. For the CDR3, the DNA is TGTGCCAGCAGCCAAGATTTGAAGCGGTCCTACGAGCAGTACTTC. This sequence joins TRBV14 and TRBJ2-5, with a weak D call TRBD2 (5 bases). The DNA end is a closer match to TRBJ2-7, so the J assignment may be wrong. The CDR3 length is 15 residues. CDR1 and CDR2 (germline): SGHDN, FVKESK.

This clone was seen a few times. The limits of the CDR3 on the DNA are not certain, so only TCRdb's listed CDR3 is given. The chain is built from TRBV23-1 and TRBJ1-4; the table's D call TRBD1 went unverified against the DNA. TRBV23-1 is annotated as an ORF whose role is uncertain. The CDR3 sequence runs 14 residues, both termini included. CDR3 loop: CASSRRGQGKNCFF.

This chain connects TRBV7-8 to TRBJ2-5; D uncertain. The CDR3 sequence is 12 residues long. Between the trimmed V and J ends, which lost 1 base and 5 bases, there was a span of 5 bases. Germline-derived CDR1 and CDR2 are SGHVS and FQNEAQ. This CDR3 is CASSLGIETQYF. CDR3 bases: TGTGCCAGCAGCTTAGGTATCGAGACCCAGTACTTC.

This clone was seen many times. The chain is built from TRBV7-6 and TRBJ2-7, with TRBD1 matching over 8 bases. With V trimmed by 5 bases and J by 0 bases, 3 bases remained unmatched. The CDR3 sequence is 14 residues long. Germline values: CDR1 SGHVS, CDR2 FNYEAQ. The CDR3 reads CASSHGQGSYEQYF. Here the CDR3 DNA reads TGTGCCAGCAGCCACGGACAGGGCTCCTACGAGCAGTACTTC.

The V call is TRBV29-1, the J call TRBJ1-2; 7 bases align to TRBD1. Trimming at V came to 3 bases and at J to 8 bases, leaving 18 bases not matched to a gene. Germline loops: CDR1 SQVTM, CDR2 ANQGSEA. CDR3 size: 16 residues. This CDR3 is CSVDMGLAGTAGGYTF. CDR3 nucleotide sequence: TGCAGCGTTGATATGGGTCTCGCCGGGACAGCCGGGGGCTACACCTTC.

There are many counts of this clone. The J gene is TRBJ1-2, the V gene TRBV7-9; D possibly corresponds to TRBD1 (5 bases). Trimming stripped 8 bases from V and 8 bases from J, with 24 bases between. The germline V gene encodes CDR1 SEHNR and CDR2 FQNEAQ (reference sequence). The CDR3 contains 15 residues. CDR3 protein: CASGPSGGERSGYTF. CDR3 sequence (DNA): TGTGCCAGCGGTCCCAGTGGGGGGGAGCGTAGCGGCTACACCTTC.

The chain employs TRBV18 and TRBJ2-6; the D is unclear. In germline, CDR1 is KGHSH, CDR2 LQKENI. The V end lost 6 bases, the J end lost 3 bases, and 12 bases lay between the germline ends. This CDR3 spans 15 amino acids. In DNA form, the CDR3 reads TGTGCCAGCTCGCAGTCCGGAGTTGGGGCCAACGTCCTGACTTTC. As protein: CASSQSGVGANVLTF.

This clone was seen more than once but under ten times. V usage is TRBV5-1 and J usage is TRBJ2-3; the match to TRBD1 covers 7 bases. This CDR3 contains 15 residues. The V and J ends lost 0 bases and 6 bases, in that order; junction bases with no gene match: 7. Germline V gene lookup returns CDR1 SGHRS and CDR2 YFSETQ. Here the CDR3 DNA reads TGCGCCAGCAGCTTGGGAGACAGGGAATTTGATACGCAGTATTTT. It codes for CASSLGDREFDTQYF.

This clone has only a few counts. CDR3 sequence: CASMAGPQETQYF. DNA for the CDR3: TGCGCCAGCATGGCGGGGCCCCAAGAGACCCAGTACTTC. The chain couples TRBV10-2 to TRBJ2-5, with a tentative D call TRBD2 (6 bases). Trimming removed 7 bases at V and 1 base at J, with 10 bases between. The CDR3 sequence is 13 residues long. The germline V gene encodes CDR1 WSHSY and CDR2 SAAADI.

A few counts support this clone. This rearrangement joins TRBV19 to TRBJ1-5; no firm D call. CDR1 LNHDA and CDR2 SQIVND come from the germline V gene (reference sequence). The CDR3 contains 12 residues. Between the trimmed V and J ends, which lost 11 bases and 5 bases, there was a span of 13 bases. The CDR3 here is CADLIGYQPQHF. The CDR3 DNA follows: TGTGCCGATTTAATCGGGTATCAGCCCCAGCATTTT.

As DNA, the CDR3 is TGTGCCAGCAGCTTAGGAGGCAGTTCTGGGGAGCTGTTTTTT. Translated, it gives CASSLGGSSGELFF. The V and J genes are TRBV7-9 and TRBJ2-2; D not resolved. Germline V gene data show CDR1 as SEHNR and CDR2 as FQNEAQ (reference sequence). This CDR3 spans 14 amino acids. V lost 1 base, J lost 8 bases, and 11 bases lay in between.

The chain uses TRBV18 and TRBJ2-6; weak D call: TRBD1 (6 bases). V was cut by 4 bases and J by 2 bases, with 12 bases left in between. Germline loops: CDR1 KGHSH, CDR2 LQKENI. The CDR3 consists of 16 residues. CDR3 DNA: TGTGCCAGCTCACTCGCGACAGGAGCTGGGGCCAACGTCCTGACTTTC. Translating gives CASSLATGAGANVLTF.

The gene calls are TRBV11-2 and TRBJ2-7, with D perhaps matching TRBD2 (6 bases). Per germline, CDR1 SGHAT and CDR2 FQNNGV. The CDR3 sequence is 15 residues long. V dropped 3 bases and J dropped 0 bases, with 12 bases sitting between them. CDR3 sequence (DNA): TGTGCCAGCAGCTTCGCTAGCGTCGGCTCCTACGAGCAGTACTTC. This codes for CASSFASVGSYEQYF.

The J gene is TRBJ1-5, the V gene TRBV10-2; D is possibly TRBD1 (6 bases). Germline loops: CDR1 WSHSY, CDR2 SAAADI. Trimming removed 10 bases at V and 5 bases at J, with 12 bases between. This CDR3 has 12 residues. CDR3 sequence: CATRAGDQPQHF. DNA of the CDR3: TGCGCCACCAGGGCAGGGGATCAGCCCCAGCATTTT.

This clone was observed a handful of times. The chain couples TRBV10-3 to TRBJ2-5; tentatively, D is TRBD2 (6 bases). V was shortened by 3 bases and J by 5 bases, with 16 bases between the two germline ends. Germline CDR1 is ENHRY and CDR2 is SYGVKD. This CDR3 has 15 residues. The CDR3 DNA follows: TGTGCCATCAGTGACGCCGGGACTTCGGACGAGACCCAGTACTTC. Amino acids: CAISDAGTSDETQYF.

This clone was counted a few times. V and J are TRBV4-3 and TRBJ1-2, with no clear D. V dropped 0 bases and J dropped 6 bases, with 23 bases sitting between them. This CDR3 is 18 amino acids long. Germline V gene sequence: CDR1 LGHNA, CDR2 YSLEER. The DNA for the CDR3 is TGCGCCAGCAGCCAAGATCGCAATTTAGTCCAGGATGAGCATGGCTACACCTTC. Translating it yields CASSQDRNLVQDEHGYTF.